Below are 27 T cell receptor beta chains sequenced from a single sample in a study of CD8+ T cells in alopecia areata. Indicated treatment: oral pan-JAK inhibitor, 5-10 mg twice daily. RNA was extracted and reverse transcribed into cDNA as the sequencing template. Sequencing was performed with immunoSEQ multiplex PCR; in TCRdb, only in-frame clones are kept and a portion is missing. Seen here are over 150,000 clones, 53% observed once, and the top ten hold 10% to 12%. This material consisted of CD8+ T cells sorted from blood, taken at week 24, from a patient treated with tofacitinib. The receptors originated from a human donor with alopecia areata.

The gene calls are TRBV14 and TRBJ2-7; tentatively, D is TRBD1 (6 bases). This CDR3 has 16 amino acids. Germline V CDR1 and CDR2: SGHDN, FVKESK. V shed 1 base and J shed 3 bases, with 16 bases lying between them. CDR3 amino acids: CASSQAPGADFYEQYF. CDR3 coding DNA: TGTGCCAGCAGCCAAGCCCCAGGGGCCGATTTCTACGAGCAGTACTTC.

V usage is TRBV5-1 and J usage is TRBJ2-7; tentatively, D is TRBD1 or TRBD2 (5 bases each). The CDR3 is 14 residues long. V lost 3 bases and J lost 2, with 12 bases in between. Germline CDR1 and CDR2: SGHRS and YFSETQ. CDR3 in DNA: TGCGCCAGCAGCTCCCGGGACGGTACCTACGAGCAGTACTTC. It is translated as CASSSRDGTYEQYF.

The J gene is TRBJ2-7, the V gene TRBV14, with 10 bases aligning to TRBD1. The CDR3 is made up of 15 amino acids. Germline CDR1 reads SGHDN; CDR2 reads FVKESK. Trimming took 3 bases from V and 4 from J; bases not matched to a gene: 6. CDR3 in DNA: TGTGCCAGCAGCCACCCCCGACAGGGGGCTTACGAGCAGTACTTC. Protein sequence: CASSHPRQGAYEQYF.

This chain connects TRBV30 to TRBJ1-2, with D unresolved. The CDR3 runs to 14 residues. The germline CDR1 and CDR2 sequences are GTSNPN and SVGIG (reference sequence). The V gene lost 4 bases and the J gene lost 2 bases, with 14 bases spanning the gap. In nucleotides, the CDR3 is TGTGCCTGGAATCCTGGCAGTCAAAACTATGGCTACACCTTC. As protein: CAWNPGSQNYGYTF.

The rearrangement uses TRBV6-5 and TRBJ1-6; the D is unclear. Germline V CDR1 and CDR2: MNHEY, SVGAGI. V lost 2 bases and J lost 7, with 12 bases in between. This CDR3 spans 15 amino acids. The CDR3 DNA reads TGTGCCAGCAGTTACCGAGACCCTCTCAATTCACCCCTCCACTTT. It encodes CASSYRDPLNSPLHF.

This clone was detected a few times. The V and J genes are TRBV7-6 and TRBJ2-7; D unclear. Trimming removed 3 bases from V and 5 bases from J, with 11 bases in between. This CDR3 comprises 13 residues. Germline V lookup: CDR1 SGHVS, CDR2 FNYEAQ. The CDR3 sequence is CASSFGPVDEQYF. Here the CDR3 DNA reads TGTGCCAGCAGCTTCGGACCCGTCGACGAGCAGTACTTC.

The count of this clone is one. V is TRBV25-1 and J is TRBJ2-6, with 7 bases aligning to TRBD2. Germline V lookup: CDR1 MGHDK, CDR2 SYGVNS. The CDR3 consists of 16 residues. The CDR3 coding sequence is TGTGCTACCAACGGGGGGACGGGGACTGGGGCCAACGTCCTGACTTTC. Protein: CATNGGTGTGANVLTF.

In this sample, this clone turned up once. The CDR3, as DNA: TGTGCCAGCAGTTACATCATAGGGGTCAATCAGCCCCAGCATTTT. This codes for CASSYIIGVNQPQHF. V usage is TRBV6-6 and J usage is TRBJ1-5; tentatively, D is TRBD1 (5 bases). Germline CDR1 and CDR2: MNHNY and SVGAGI (reference sequence). V gave up 2 bases and J gave up 3 bases, with 11 bases separating them. This CDR3 is built from 15 residues.

The sample holds a few counts of this clone. The rearrangement links TRBV29-1 to TRBJ2-5; unclear D gene. This CDR3 has 17 amino acids. V was trimmed by 0 bases and J by 5 bases, leaving 22 bases between them. Germline V gives CDR1 SQVTM, CDR2 ANQGSEA. CDR3 nucleotides: TGCAGCGTTGAAGAGCCCTCACCGGGCCCCAGGCGGGAGACCCAGTACTTC. Its translation is CSVEEPSPGPRRETQYF.

This rearrangement joins TRBV6-6 to TRBJ2-5, with TRBD1 as a possible D gene (6 bases). The germline V gene encodes CDR1 MNHNY and CDR2 SVGAGI (reference sequence). Deletions cut 6 bases from V and 1 base from J, with 12 bases between. The CDR3 has 14 residues. The CDR3 spells CASRLQGLQETQYF. For the CDR3, the DNA is TGTGCCAGCAGACTACAGGGCCTCCAAGAGACCCAGTACTTC.

This clone turned up a few times. The chain combines TRBV7-9 with TRBJ2-7; no firm D call. This CDR3 contains 13 residues. CDR1 is SEHNR and CDR2 is FQNEAQ in the germline V gene (reference sequence). V was shortened by 3 bases and J by 1 base, with 7 bases between the two germline ends. The chain's CDR3 is CASSFPPSYEQYF. CDR3 DNA sequence: TGTGCCAGCAGCTTTCCACCATCCTACGAGCAGTACTTC.

This clone turned up a few times. The rearrangement uses TRBV29-1 and TRBJ2-5; TRBD1 agrees at 8 bases. V lost 0 bases, J lost 1 base, and 4 bases stayed unmatched. The CDR3 consists of 15 residues. Germline V gene lookup returns CDR1 SQVTM and CDR2 ANQGSEA. DNA of the CDR3: TGCAGCGTTGAAGACCAGCAGGGGGCCCAAGAGACCCAGTACTTC. This translates into CSVEDQQGAQETQYF.

Only a few counts were recorded for this clone. One end of the junction varies from germline; a read error may be responsible. Here the CDR3 DNA reads TGTGCCAGCAGGGACTCGGGGGGGGTCGATGGCTACACCTTC. Encoded protein: CASRDSGGVDGYTF. The rearrangement links TRBV6-4 to TRBJ1-2; possibly TRBD1 for D (5 bases). Germline CDR1 reads MRHNA; CDR2 reads SNTAGT. This CDR3 has 14 residues.

CDR3 coding DNA: TGTGCCAGCAGCTTAGGGCAACCCGAGCAGTTCTTC. Amino acid sequence: CASSLGQPEQFF. The V call is TRBV11-2, the J call TRBJ2-1; D gene ambiguous. Per germline, CDR1 SGHAT and CDR2 FQNNGV. V lost 1 base, J lost 10 bases, and 8 bases lay in between. CDR3 length equals 12 residues.

The V and J genes are TRBV4-3 and TRBJ2-3; D remains unclear. The germline V and J ends were trimmed by 1 base and 3 bases, with 5 bases remaining between them. CDR3 length: 13 residues. The germline V gene encodes CDR1 LGHNA and CDR2 YSLEER. Here the CDR3 reads CASSQVLTDTQYF. For the CDR3, the DNA is TGCGCCAGCAGCCAAGTTTTAACAGATACGCAGTATTTT.

This clone was detected only a few times. The V gene is TRBV29-1, the J gene TRBJ1-2; possible D gene TRBD1, 6 bases. Trimming stripped 3 bases from V and 4 bases from J, with 9 bases between. Germline CDR1 SQVTM, CDR2 ANQGSEA. The CDR3 totals 12 residues. DNA of the CDR3: TGCAGCGTTGACGAGACAGGCTATGGCTACACCTTC. Residues: CSVDETGYGYTF.

The rearrangement joins TRBV7-2 to TRBJ2-7; D might be TRBD1 or TRBD2, each matching 6 bases. Germline CDR1 and CDR2: SGHTA and FQGNSA. This CDR3 has 16 amino acids. V dropped 1 base and J dropped 7 bases, with 20 bases sitting between them. The CDR3 DNA is TGTGCCAGCAGCTTAGTCTCGGGGGCCCTTCTGGATGAGCAGTACTTC. Encoded protein: CASSLVSGALLDEQYF.

Comment on this clone: As the CDR3 is not closed by the conserved phenylalanine or tryptophan, this likely results from a read error. Because the CDR3's place on the DNA is in doubt, the DNA is left out and the CDR3 is given as listed by TCRdb. The genes are TRBV25-1 and TRBJ2-7. Ends included, the CDR3 has 11 residues. In germline, CDR1 is MGHDK, CDR2 SYGVNS. CDR3 loop: CASTEGLSWFL.

The chain employs TRBV19 and TRBJ1-2, with TRBD1 identical over 7 bases. The V gene's germline CDR1 is LNHDA and CDR2 SQIVND (reference sequence). The CDR3 is 13 amino acids. V shed 11 bases and J 0 bases; nucleotides not matched to a gene: 6. CDR3 sequence reads: CAGSGGPNYGYTF. The CDR3 DNA sequence: TGTGCCGGCTCAGGGGGACCTAACTATGGCTACACCTTC.

The chain recombines TRBV29-1 with TRBJ1-2, with D possibly matching TRBD1 (6 bases). This CDR3 spans 14 amino acids. Germline V gene data show CDR1 as SQVTM and CDR2 as ANQGSEA. Trimming removed 3 bases from V and 1 base from J, with 12 bases in between. The CDR3 spells CSVDDRRYNYGYTF. DNA for the CDR3: TGCAGCGTTGATGACAGGAGATATAACTATGGCTACACCTTC. Complete variable domain (other parts from reference TRBV29-1 and TRBJ1-2): SAVISQKPSRDICQRGTSLTIQCQVDSQVTMMFWYRQQPGQSLTLIATANQGSEATYESGFVIDKFPISRPNLTFSTLTVSNMSPEDSSIYLCSVDDRRYNYGYTFGSGTRLTVV.

This clone was recorded a few times. This rearrangement joins TRBV14 to TRBJ2-1; 7 bases are shared with TRBD2. The CDR3 covers 17 residues. The V and J ends lost 2 bases and 3 bases, in that order; junction bases with no gene match: 10. In germline, CDR1 is SGHDN, CDR2 FVKESK. The CDR3 nucleotides are TGTGCCAGCAGCCAAACACCCGCGGGGGACGTCTACAATGAGCAGTTCTTC. This encodes CASSQTPAGDVYNEQFF. The full variable domain, in which reference TRBV14 and TRBJ2-1 provide the parts outside the CDR3, is EAGVTQFPSHSVIEKGQTVTLRCDPISGHDNLYWYRRVMGKEIKFLLHFVKESKQDESGMPNNRFLAERTGGTYSTLKVQPAELEDSGVYFCASSQTPAGDVYNEQFFGPGTRLTVL.

The chain is built from TRBV25-1 and TRBJ1-2; no reliable D call. V was trimmed by 10 bases and J by 8 bases, leaving 11 bases between them. The CDR3 has 10 residues. Germline values: CDR1 MGHDK, CDR2 SYGVNS. The CDR3 reads CATFALGYTF. CDR3 coding DNA: TGTGCCACCTTCGCTCTAGGCTACACCTTC.

CDR3 in DNA: TGTGCCAGCGGGGACGGCAATCAGCCCCAGCATTTT. This encodes CASGDGNQPQHF. V and J are TRBV25-1 and TRBJ1-5, with D possibly being TRBD1 (5 bases). Germline V gene sequence: CDR1 MGHDK, CDR2 SYGVNS. Trimming stripped 8 bases from V and 2 bases from J, with 7 bases between. The CDR3 covers 12 residues.

This clone was observed a few times. The V call is TRBV29-1, the J call TRBJ1-4; D unclear. Trimming removed 7 bases from V and 7 bases from J, with 7 bases in between. The germline V gene has CDR1 SQVTM and CDR2 ANQGSEA. The CDR3 runs 10 residues. CDR3 sequence reads: CSAWGEKLFF. DNA for the CDR3: TGCAGCGCCTGGGGTGAAAAACTGTTTTTT.

The chain joins TRBV5-4 to TRBJ2-1, with TRBD2 matching over 11 bases. Germline values: CDR1 SGHNT, CDR2 YYREEE (reference sequence). V was pared by 0 bases and J by 4 bases, with 6 bases of the junction left unmatched. The CDR3 has 17 residues. DNA of the CDR3: TGTGCCAGCAGCTTGGGTCTAGCGGGGGGCCAGTACAATGAGCAGTTCTTC. Amino acids: CASSLGLAGGQYNEQFF.

The rearrangement links TRBV14 to TRBJ1-2, with D unclear. Germline CDR1 SGHDN, CDR2 FVKESK. Trimming removed 2 bases at V and 1 base at J, with 14 bases between. This CDR3 comprises 16 residues. The CDR3, as DNA: TGTGCCAGCAGCCAAAAACGTGGATGGGTTAACTATGGCTACACCTTC. Its protein product is CASSQKRGWVNYGYTF.

Only a few counts were recorded for this clone. The J gene is TRBJ2-1, the V gene TRBV5-1, with 10 bases aligning to TRBD2. Trimming took 0 bases from V and 8 from J; bases not matched to a gene: 5. Germline V CDR1 and CDR2: SGHRS, YFSETQ. The CDR3 has 15 residues. CDR3 region: CASSLEVAGGDEQFF. Here the CDR3 DNA reads TGCGCCAGCAGCTTGGAGGTAGCGGGGGGCGATGAGCAGTTCTTC.